This T cell receptor beta chain originates from a study of early T cells in non-severe SARS-CoV-2 infection. This clonotype was seen ten or more times. V dropped 6 bases and J dropped 14; count of bases not matched to a gene: 7. This CDR3 region has 12 residues. Tagging with unique molecular identifiers was applied to individual cDNA molecules. TCRdb called the 5' RACE reads again in MiXCR, with one record for every CDR3 protein. The sample yields tens of thousands of distinct CDR3 sequences, roughly 5% seen once. Sample: whole blood. J is TRBJ2-2 and V is TRBV12-3 or TRBV12-4, with 9 positions matching TRBD2. The source is an adult who was a healthcare worker with PCR-confirmed SARS-CoV-2 infection or an uninfected control (not recorded which). DNA for the CDR3: TGTGCCAGCAGCCTAGCGGGGCCAAGACTGTTTTTT. Its translation: CASSLAGPRLFF.